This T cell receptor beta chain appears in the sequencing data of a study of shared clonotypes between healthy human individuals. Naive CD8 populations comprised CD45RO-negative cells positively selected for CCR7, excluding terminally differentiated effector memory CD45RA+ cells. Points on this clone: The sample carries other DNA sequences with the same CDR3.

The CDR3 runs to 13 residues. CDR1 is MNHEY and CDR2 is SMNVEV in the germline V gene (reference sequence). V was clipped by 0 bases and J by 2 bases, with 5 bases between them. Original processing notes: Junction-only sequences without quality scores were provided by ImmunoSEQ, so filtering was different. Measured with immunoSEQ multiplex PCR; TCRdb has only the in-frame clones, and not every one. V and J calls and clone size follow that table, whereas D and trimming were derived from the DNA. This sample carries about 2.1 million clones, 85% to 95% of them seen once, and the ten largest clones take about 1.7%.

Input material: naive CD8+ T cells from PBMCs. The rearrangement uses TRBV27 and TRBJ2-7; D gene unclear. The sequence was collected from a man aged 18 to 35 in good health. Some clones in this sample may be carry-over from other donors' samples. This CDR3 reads CASSLSSAYEQYF. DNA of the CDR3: TGTGCCAGCAGTTTATCGAGTGCCTACGAGCAGTACTTC.